The clone carrying this TCR beta chain was seen a few times. Its antigen is unidentified. The sample originates from a study of human T cells and chemical hapten exposure. Study results and limitations: Every donor had alopecia, and their immune response may therefore differ from healthy people's.

Trimming took 3 bases from V and 2 from J; bases not matched to a gene: 7. The V gene's germline CDR1 is SGHRS and CDR2 YFSETQ. The CDR3 contains 15 residues. TCRdb independently ran MiXCR on the RACE reads; one entry per CDR3 protein. This table holds about 120,000 distinct CDR3 sequences, roughly an eighth found once. Time point: patch test 1, 2 weeks after DPC sensitization. The treatment was: therapeutic diphenylcyclopropenone sensitization with weekly scalp DPC. This receptor was obtained from a young man with alopecia areata. Some clones in this sample may be carry-over from other donors' samples. The chain combines TRBV5-1 with TRBJ2-7, with 8 bases that match TRBD2. The sequencing used whole blood, collected in connection with sensitization to the hapten diphenylcyclopropenone (DPC). The CDR3 loop reads CASSSSGGGPYEQYF. CDR3 DNA: TGCGCCAGCAGCTCCTCCGGCGGGGGGCCCTACGAGCAGTACTTC.